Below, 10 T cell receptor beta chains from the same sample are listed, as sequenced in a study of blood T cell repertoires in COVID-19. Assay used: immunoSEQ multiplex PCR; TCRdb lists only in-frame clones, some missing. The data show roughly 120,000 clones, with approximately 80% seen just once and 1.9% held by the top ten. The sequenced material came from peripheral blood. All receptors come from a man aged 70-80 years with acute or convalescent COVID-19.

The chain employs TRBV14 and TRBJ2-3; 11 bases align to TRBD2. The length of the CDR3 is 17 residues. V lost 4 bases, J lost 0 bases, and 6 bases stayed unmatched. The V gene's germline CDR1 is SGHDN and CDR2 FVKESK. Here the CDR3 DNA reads TGTGCCAGCAGCCCCCATAGCGGGGGGGGAAGCACAGATACGCAGTATTTT. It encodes CASSPHSGGGSTDTQYF.

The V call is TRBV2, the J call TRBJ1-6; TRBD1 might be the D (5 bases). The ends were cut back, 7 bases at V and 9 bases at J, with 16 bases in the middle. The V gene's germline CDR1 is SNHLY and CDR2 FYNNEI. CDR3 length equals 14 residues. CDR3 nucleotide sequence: TGTGCCAGCAACCGCAGGGAGGAGGGTTCACCCCTCCACTTT. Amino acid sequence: CASNRREEGSPLHF.

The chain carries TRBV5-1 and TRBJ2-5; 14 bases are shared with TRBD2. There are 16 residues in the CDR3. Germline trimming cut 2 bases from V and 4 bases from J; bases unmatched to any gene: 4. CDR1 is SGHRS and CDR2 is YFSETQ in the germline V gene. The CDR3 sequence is CASSLGTSGGVETQYF. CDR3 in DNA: TGCGCCAGCAGCTTAGGGACTAGCGGGGGAGTAGAGACCCAGTACTTC.

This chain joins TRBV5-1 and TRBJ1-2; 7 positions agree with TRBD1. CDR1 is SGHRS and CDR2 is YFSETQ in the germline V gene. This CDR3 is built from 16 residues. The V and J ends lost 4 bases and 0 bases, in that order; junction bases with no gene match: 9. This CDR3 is CASSATGTEPNYGYTF. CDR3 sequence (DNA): TGCGCCAGCAGCGCCACCGGGACAGAGCCTAACTATGGCTACACCTTC.

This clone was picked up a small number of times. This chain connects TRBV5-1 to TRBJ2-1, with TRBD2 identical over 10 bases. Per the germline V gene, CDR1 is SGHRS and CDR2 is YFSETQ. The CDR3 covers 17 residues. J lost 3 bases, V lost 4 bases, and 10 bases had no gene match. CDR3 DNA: TGCGCCAGCAGCCTCCCCACTAGCGGGGCGCACTACAATGAGCAGTTCTTC. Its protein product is CASSLPTSGAHYNEQFF. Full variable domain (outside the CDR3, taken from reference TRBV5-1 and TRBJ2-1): KAGVTQTPRYLIKTRGQQVTLSCSPISGHRSVSWYQQTPGQGLQFLFEYFSETQRNKGNFPGRFSGRQFSNSRSEMNVSTLELGDSALYLCASSLPTSGAHYNEQFFGPGTRLTVL.

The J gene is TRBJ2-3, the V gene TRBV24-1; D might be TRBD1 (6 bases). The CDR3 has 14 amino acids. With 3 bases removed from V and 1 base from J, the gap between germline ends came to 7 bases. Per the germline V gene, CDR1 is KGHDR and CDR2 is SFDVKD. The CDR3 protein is CATSDPGGTDTQYF. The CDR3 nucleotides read TGTGCCACCAGTGATCCAGGGGGCACAGATACGCAGTATTTT.

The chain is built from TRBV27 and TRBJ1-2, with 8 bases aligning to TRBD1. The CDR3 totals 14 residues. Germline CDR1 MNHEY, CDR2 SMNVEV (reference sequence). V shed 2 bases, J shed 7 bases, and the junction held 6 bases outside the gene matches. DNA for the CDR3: TGTGCCAGCAGTTTAAAATCAGGGGGCGGTGGCTACACCTTC. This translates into CASSLKSGGGGYTF.

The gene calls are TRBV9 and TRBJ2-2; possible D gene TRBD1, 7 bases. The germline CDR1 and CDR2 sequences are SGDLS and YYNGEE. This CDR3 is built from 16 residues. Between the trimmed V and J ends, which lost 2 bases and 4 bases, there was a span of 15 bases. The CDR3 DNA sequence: TGTGCCAGCAGCGTCGGAGGGGGCCCGGGCACCGGGGAGCTGTTTTTT. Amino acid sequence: CASSVGGGPGTGELFF. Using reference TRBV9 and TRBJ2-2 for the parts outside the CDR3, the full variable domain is DSGVTQTPKHLITATGQRVTLRCSPRSGDLSVYWYQQSLDQGLQFLIQYYNGEERAKGNILERFSAQQFPDLHSELNLSSLELGDSALYFCASSVGGGPGTGELFFGEGSRLTVL.

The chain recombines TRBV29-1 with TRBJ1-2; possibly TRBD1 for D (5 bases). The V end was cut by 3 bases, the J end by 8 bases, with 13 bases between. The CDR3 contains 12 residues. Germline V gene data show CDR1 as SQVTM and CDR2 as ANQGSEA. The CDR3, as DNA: TGCAGCGTTGAGCAGGGAATAAGAGGCTACACCTTC. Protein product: CSVEQGIRGYTF. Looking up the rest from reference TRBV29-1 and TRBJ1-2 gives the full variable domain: SAVISQKPSRDICQRGTSLTIQCQVDSQVTMMFWYRQQPGQSLTLIATANQGSEATYESGFVIDKFPISRPNLTFSTLTVSNMSPEDSSIYLCSVEQGIRGYTFGSGTRLTVV.

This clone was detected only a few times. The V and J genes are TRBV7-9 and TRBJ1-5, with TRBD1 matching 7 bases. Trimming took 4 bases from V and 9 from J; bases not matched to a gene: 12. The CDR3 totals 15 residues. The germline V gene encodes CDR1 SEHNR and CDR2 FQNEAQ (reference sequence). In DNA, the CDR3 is TGTGCCAGCAGCTCAACCACAGGGGCGAACGGGCCCCAGCATTTT. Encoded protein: CASSSTTGANGPQHF. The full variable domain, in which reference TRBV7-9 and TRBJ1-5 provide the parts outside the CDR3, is DTGVSQNPRHKITKRGQNVTFRCDPISEHNRLYWYRQTLGQGPEFLTYFQNEAQLEKSRLLSDRFSAERPKGSFSTLEIQRTEQGDSAMYLCASSSTTGANGPQHFGDGTRLSIL.